The present T cell receptor (beta chain) was sequenced within a study of early T cells in non-severe SARS-CoV-2 infection. Study overall: The sequenced material was bulk RNA from unsorted whole blood, and its chains were unpaired. The study's findings and limits: A preference for anti-spike CD8 responses marked VDJdb matching, which missed private and CD4 specificities.

A single record per CDR3 protein comes from TCRdb applying MiXCR to the 5' RACE reads. Of fewer than 100,000 distinct CDR3 sequences listed, about 11% were seen once; the top ten hold around 5%. A few counts support this clonotype. Its antigen is not identified. This TCR was recovered from an adult who was a healthcare worker with PCR-confirmed SARS-CoV-2 infection or an uninfected control (not recorded which). The sample was whole blood.

The CDR3 nucleotides read TGTGCCAGCAGCACCTCCGCAGGGGGCCATAGCACAGATACGCAGTATTTT. Its translation is CASSTSAGGHSTDTQYF. The V call is TRBV7-9, the J call TRBJ2-3, with TRBD1 matching 8 bases. Per the germline V gene, CDR1 is SEHNR and CDR2 is FQNEAQ (reference sequence). The CDR3 is made up of 17 amino acids. The V segment lost 5 bases and the J segment 0 bases; nucleotides outside the gene matches: 10.